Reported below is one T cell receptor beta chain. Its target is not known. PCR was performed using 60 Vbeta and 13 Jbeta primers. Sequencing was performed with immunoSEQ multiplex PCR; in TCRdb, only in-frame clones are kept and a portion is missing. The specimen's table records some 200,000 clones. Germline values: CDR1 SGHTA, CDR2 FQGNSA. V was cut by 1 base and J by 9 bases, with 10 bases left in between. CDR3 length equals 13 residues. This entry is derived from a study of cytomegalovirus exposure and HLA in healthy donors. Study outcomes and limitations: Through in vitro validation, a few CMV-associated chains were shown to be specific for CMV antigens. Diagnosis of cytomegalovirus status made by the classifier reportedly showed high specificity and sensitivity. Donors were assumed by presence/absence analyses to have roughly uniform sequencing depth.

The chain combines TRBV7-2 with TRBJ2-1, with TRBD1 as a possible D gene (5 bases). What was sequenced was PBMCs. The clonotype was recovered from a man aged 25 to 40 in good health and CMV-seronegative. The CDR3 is CASSLETVGEQFF. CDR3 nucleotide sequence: TGTGCCAGCAGCTTAGAGACAGTGGGTGAGCAGTTCTTC.